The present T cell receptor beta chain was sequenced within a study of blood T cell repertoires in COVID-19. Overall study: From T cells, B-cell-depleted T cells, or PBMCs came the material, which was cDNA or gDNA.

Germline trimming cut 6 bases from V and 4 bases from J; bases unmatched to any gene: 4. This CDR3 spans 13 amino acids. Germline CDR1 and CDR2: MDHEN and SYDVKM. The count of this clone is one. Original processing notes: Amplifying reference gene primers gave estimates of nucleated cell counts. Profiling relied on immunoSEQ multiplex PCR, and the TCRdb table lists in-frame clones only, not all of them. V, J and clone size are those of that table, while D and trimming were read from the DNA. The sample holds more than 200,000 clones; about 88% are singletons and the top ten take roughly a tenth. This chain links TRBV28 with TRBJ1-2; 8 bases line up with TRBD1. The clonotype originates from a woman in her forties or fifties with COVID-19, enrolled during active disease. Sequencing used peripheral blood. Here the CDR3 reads CASRTGGAYGYTF. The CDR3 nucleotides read TGTGCCAGCAGAACAGGGGGTGCCTATGGCTACACCTTC.